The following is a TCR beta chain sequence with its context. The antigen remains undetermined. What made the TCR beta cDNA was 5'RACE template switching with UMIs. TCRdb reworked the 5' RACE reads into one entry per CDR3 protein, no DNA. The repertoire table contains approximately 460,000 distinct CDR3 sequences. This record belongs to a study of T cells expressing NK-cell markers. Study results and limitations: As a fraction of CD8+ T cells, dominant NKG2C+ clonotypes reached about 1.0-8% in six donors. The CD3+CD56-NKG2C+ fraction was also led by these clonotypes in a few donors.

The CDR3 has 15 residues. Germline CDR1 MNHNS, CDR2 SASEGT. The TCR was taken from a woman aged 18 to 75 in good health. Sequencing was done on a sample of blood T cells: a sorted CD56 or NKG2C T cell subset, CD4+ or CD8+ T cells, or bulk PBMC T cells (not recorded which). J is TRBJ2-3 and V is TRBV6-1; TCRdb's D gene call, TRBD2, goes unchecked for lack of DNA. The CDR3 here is CASREGGLRTDTQYF.